The clone carrying this TCR beta chain occurred once. Its antigen is undetermined. The data were taken from a study of T cells in localized non-small cell lung cancer. Study conclusions and caveats: The highest T cell clonality was in uninvolved adjacent lung, above tumor.

Germline CDR1 reads MNHNS; CDR2 reads SASEGT. Trimming took off 6 bases at V and 6 bases at J, with 12 bases between the two ends. This CDR3 region has 13 residues. The repertoire was sequenced with immunoSEQ multiplex PCR; TCRdb's copy has only in-frame clones and lacks some. Counted here are 35,000 or so clones, 70% to 90% occurring once; the ten biggest clones make up roughly 6.5%. This clonotype was obtained from a woman aged 40-75 years with stage I lung adenocarcinoma. The chain has TRBV6-1 and TRBJ1-5; TRBD1 is a possible D gene (6 bases). The sequencing used peripheral blood, collected before any cancer treatment. The DNA of the CDR3 is TGTGCCAGCAGCGAAATAGGGGGTCAGCCCCAGCATTTT. Encoded protein: CASSEIGGQPQHF.